Following are 22 T cell receptor beta chains from one sample sequenced in a study of T cell changes during pregnancy in multiple sclerosis. Assay used: immunoSEQ multiplex PCR; TCRdb lists only in-frame clones, some missing. The sample shows some 70,000 clones, over 80% of them seen only once. Sample: CD8+ T cells from peripheral blood mononuclear cells, taken in the third trimester of pregnancy. These receptors were taken from a female donor in good health, enrolled as a control in a pregnancy study.

The rearrangement joins TRBV5-6 to TRBJ2-7; a weak D match, TRBD2 (6 bases). Germline V gives CDR1 SGHDT, CDR2 YYEEEE. Trimming removed 4 bases from V and 7 bases from J, with 9 bases in between. This CDR3 comprises 11 residues. The CDR3 spells CASSGGWEQYF. DNA for the CDR3: TGTGCCAGCAGCGGGGGGTGGGAGCAGTACTTC.

The V gene is TRBV29-1, the J gene TRBJ2-1; possible D gene TRBD2, 6 bases. Between the trimmed V and J ends, which lost 6 bases and 6 bases, there was a span of 12 bases. The CDR3 has 12 residues. Germline V CDR1 and CDR2: SQVTM, ANQGSEA. CDR3 nucleotide sequence: TGCAGCGTCCATTGGGGAGGCAATGAGCAGTTCTTC. Its translation: CSVHWGGNEQFF.

The chain combines TRBV6-1 with TRBJ1-1; 8 bases map to TRBD1. The V segment lost 6 bases and the J segment 3 bases; nucleotides outside the gene matches: 9. Germline V lookup: CDR1 MNHNS, CDR2 SASEGT. The CDR3 runs 15 residues. In nucleotides, the CDR3 is TGTGCCAGCAGAAGGACAGGGCAGGTTGACACTGAAGCTTTCTTT. It encodes CASRRTGQVDTEAFF.

V usage is TRBV19 and J usage is TRBJ1-2; D is possibly TRBD1 (6 bases). Germline V gene lookup returns CDR1 LNHDA and CDR2 SQIVND (reference sequence). There are 13 residues in the CDR3. Trimming cost V 5 bases and J 5 bases, with 12 bases left between them. The CDR3 coding sequence is TGTGCCAGTAGTGAAACAGGGTCTTATGGCTACACCTTC. Its protein product is CASSETGSYGYTF. The full variable domain, completed using reference TRBV19 and TRBJ1-2, is DGGITQSPKYLFRKEGQNVTLSCEQNLNHDAMYWYRQDPGQGLRLIYYSQIVNDFQKGDIAEGYSVSREKKESFPLTVTSAQKNPTAFYLCASSETGSYGYTFGSGTRLTVV.

The sample holds a few counts of this clone. Other DNA sequences within the sample encode an identical CDR3. The chain links TRBV19 to TRBJ1-5; D is perhaps TRBD1 (6 bases). V was trimmed by 3 bases and J by 3 bases, leaving 9 bases between them. The CDR3 is 14 residues long. Germline CDR1 is LNHDA and CDR2 is SQIVND (reference sequence). The CDR3 sequence: CASSIRDNNQPQHF. The CDR3 coding sequence is TGTGCCAGTAGTATCAGGGACAACAATCAGCCCCAGCATTTT.

The V call is TRBV7-2, the J call TRBJ1-1; D remains ambiguous. Germline CDR1 reads SGHTA; CDR2 reads FQGNSA. The V end was cut by 3 bases, the J end by 4 bases, with 3 bases between. This CDR3 contains 11 residues. Written as DNA, the CDR3 is TGTGCCAGCAGCTTCTCCACTGAAGCTTTCTTT. Encoded protein: CASSFSTEAFF.

The chain couples TRBV27 to TRBJ1-1, with a possible D match to TRBD1 (6 bases). V shed 6 bases and J shed 8 bases, with 10 bases lying between them. Germline V gene lookup returns CDR1 MNHEY and CDR2 SMNVEV (reference sequence). This CDR3 comprises 11 residues. CDR3 DNA: TGTGCCAGCAGCAAACAGGGAGAAGCTTTCTTT. Amino acids: CASSKQGEAFF.

The rearrangement uses TRBV9 and TRBJ1-6, with D perhaps matching TRBD1 (6 bases). The CDR3 sequence is 18 residues long. Germline V gene data show CDR1 as SGDLS and CDR2 as YYNGEE. Trimming pared 3 bases from V and 4 bases from J, leaving 20 bases between. This CDR3 is CASSEGGGTASYNSPLHF. The CDR3 nucleotides are TGTGCCAGCAGCGAGGGGGGAGGGACCGCATCTTATAATTCACCCCTCCACTTT.

This rearrangement joins TRBV6-5 to TRBJ1-1; D ambiguous. CDR3 size: 13 residues. V was trimmed by 6 bases and J by 5 bases, leaving 13 bases between them. Germline CDR1 is MNHEY and CDR2 is SVGAGI. CDR3 nucleotides: TGTGCCAGCAGCCTCGGACGGGGAACTGAAGCTTTCTTT. This gives the protein CASSLGRGTEAFF.

The V and J genes are TRBV4-2 and TRBJ2-3, with 8 positions matching TRBD2. The germline gives CDR1 LGHNA, CDR2 YNFKEQ. The trim removed 4 bases at V and 8 bases at J, leaving 8 bases unmatched. The CDR3 loop spans 14 amino acids. As DNA, the CDR3 is TGTGCCAGCAGCCCGGGACTAGACGTGGGTACGCAGTATTTT. Translation gives CASSPGLDVGTQYF.

The V and J genes are TRBV11-2 and TRBJ2-5, with 7 nucleotides matching TRBD2. This CDR3 comprises 15 residues. V was pared by 5 bases and J by 2 bases, with 8 bases of the junction left unmatched. Germline CDR1 and CDR2: SGHAT and FQNNGV. The CDR3 DNA sequence: TGTGCCAGCAGCCCGCGGGACTACCAACAAGAGACCCAGTACTTC. Amino acid sequence: CASSPRDYQQETQYF.

The chain combines TRBV4-3 with TRBJ2-5; perhaps TRBD1 as D (5 bases). V lost 0 bases to trimming and J lost 5 bases, with 13 bases between them. This CDR3 contains 15 residues. The germline gives CDR1 LGHNA, CDR2 YSLEER. CDR3 loop: CASSQESGRAETQYF. Here the CDR3 DNA reads TGCGCCAGCAGCCAAGAGTCGGGCAGGGCCGAGACCCAGTACTTC.

J is TRBJ2-7 and V is TRBV2; no reliable D call. Germline V gene sequence: CDR1 SNHLY, CDR2 FYNNEI. Between the trimmed V and J ends, which lost 8 bases and 4 bases, there was a span of 6 bases. The CDR3 length is 10 residues. This chain's CDR3 is CASVGYEQYF. The CDR3, as DNA: TGTGCCAGCGTCGGGTACGAGCAGTACTTC.

The V gene is TRBV30, the J gene TRBJ1-6; 9 nucleotides align to TRBD1. The CDR3 consists of 14 residues. V dropped 2 bases and J dropped 7; count of bases not matched to a gene: 3. Germline lookup yields CDR1 GTSNPN and CDR2 SVGIG (reference sequence). The CDR3 loop reads CAWSPGTGNSPLHF. The CDR3 DNA is TGTGCCTGGAGTCCCGGGACAGGGAATTCACCCCTCCACTTT. Drawing the rest from reference TRBV30 and TRBJ1-6, the complete variable domain is SQTIHQWPATLVQPVGSPLSLECTVEGTSNPNLYWYRQAAGRGLQLLFYSVGIGQISSEVPQNLSASRPQDRQFILSSKKLLLSDSGFYLCAWSPGTGNSPLHFGNGTRLTVT.

In its sample, this clone was seen once. V and J are TRBV10-3 and TRBJ1-4, with TRBD1 identical over 10 bases. Germline CDR1 reads ENHRY; CDR2 reads SYGVKD. The V gene end was trimmed by 4 bases and the J gene end by 0 bases; junction bases not matched to a gene: 11. The CDR3 runs 19 residues. This CDR3 is CAISGSDRGRVATNEKLFF. The CDR3 DNA is TGTGCCATCAGTGGTTCGGACAGGGGGAGAGTCGCAACTAATGAAAAACTGTTTTTT.

The count of this clone is one. CDR3 bases: TGCGCCAGCAGCCGGGACAGGGGTTGGGGTGAGCAGTTCTTC. It specifies CASSRDRGWGEQFF. V and J are TRBV4-3 and TRBJ2-1, with TRBD1 matching 10 bases. This CDR3 spans 14 amino acids. The germline CDR1 and CDR2 sequences are LGHNA and YSLEER. Losses at the gene ends were 4 bases for V and 9 bases for J; bases not matched to a gene: 6.

This chain connects TRBV7-6 to TRBJ1-1, with a weak D call TRBD1 (6 bases). Trimming left V 2 bases short and J 2 bases short, with 9 bases between. The CDR3 extends over 14 amino acids. Per the germline V gene, CDR1 is SGHVS and CDR2 is FNYEAQ. As DNA, the CDR3 is TGTGCCAGCAGCTTAAGGACAGCAAACACTGAAGCTTTCTTT. This codes for CASSLRTANTEAFF.

As DNA, the CDR3 is TGTGCCAGCAGCTTGCCCAGGGGGATTGGCGAGCAGTACTTC. This codes for CASSLPRGIGEQYF. The rearrangement links TRBV5-6 to TRBJ2-7; TRBD1 matches 7 bases. The CDR3 consists of 14 residues. Germline lookup yields CDR1 SGHDT and CDR2 YYEEEE. V lost 1 base to trimming and J lost 6 bases; unmatched junction nucleotides: 7.

The chain uses TRBV6-5 and TRBJ2-3, with TRBD2 as a possible D gene (6 bases). V lost 2 bases to trimming and J lost 5 bases, with 11 bases between them. The CDR3 contains 14 residues. Germline assignment: CDR1 MNHEY and CDR2 SVGAGI. CDR3 nucleotide sequence: TGTGCCAGCAGTTACGGAGGGGCGGGAGATACGCAGTATTTT. It codes for CASSYGGAGDTQYF.

The CDR3 is CASSWSDGTEAFF. CDR3 bases: TGTGCCAGCAGTTGGTCAGATGGCACTGAAGCTTTCTTT. V usage is TRBV7-9 and J usage is TRBJ1-1; D gene unclear. There are 13 residues in the CDR3. CDR1 is SEHNR, CDR2 FQNEAQ, per germline (reference sequence). Trimming removed 6 bases at V and 4 bases at J, with 12 bases between.

J is TRBJ2-1 and V is TRBV7-6; TRBD2 aligns across 7 bases. CDR1 is SGHVS and CDR2 is FNYEAQ in the germline V gene. The CDR3 runs to 15 residues. The J segment lost 2 bases and the V segment lost 4 bases, leaving 5 bases of the junction unmatched. The CDR3 region has the DNA TGTGCCAGCAGCTATAGCGGGTCCCCCTACAATGAGCAGTTCTTC. This codes for CASSYSGSPYNEQFF.

The V call is TRBV19, the J call TRBJ1-1; the match to TRBD1 covers 10 bases. The germline V gene has CDR1 LNHDA and CDR2 SQIVND (reference sequence). V lost 7 bases to trimming and J lost 1 base; unmatched junction nucleotides: 18. The CDR3 length is 19 residues. CDR3 nucleotide sequence: TGTGCCAGTACCCTCACCTGGGAAGGGACAGGGGAACGGAACACTGAAGCTTTCTTT. Its translation is CASTLTWEGTGERNTEAFF.